This T cell receptor beta chain appears in the sequencing data of a study of blood T cell repertoires in COVID-19. About the research overall: There were acute and convalescent COVID-19 samples, and they came from the United States, Italy and Spain. In each case, the material was cDNA or gDNA derived from T cells, B-cell-depleted T cells, or PBMCs.

This clone was detected once. The CDR3 covers 15 residues. Germline loops: CDR1 SGHNT, CDR2 YYREEE (reference sequence). J gave up 5 bases and V 4 bases, and 6 bases lay outside the gene matches. Study processing details: Researchers report that nucleated cell counts were estimated from reference gene primer amplification. The data were produced by immunoSEQ multiplex PCR, yet TCRdb's version contains in-frame clones alone and is incomplete. The D gene and trimming were derived from the DNA, and the V and J assignments and clone size from that table. The table has 70,000 or so clones, roughly 87% seen once; the top ten hold 5% to 7.5%.

The sample consisted of peripheral blood. The rearrangement uses TRBV5-4 and TRBJ2-3; 11 nucleotides align to TRBD2. This sequence was found in a woman aged 45-65 years with acute or convalescent COVID-19. The CDR3: CASSPLAGGIDTQYF. The CDR3 nucleotides read TGTGCCAGCAGCCCCCTAGCGGGAGGTATAGATACGCAGTATTTT. The full variable domain, in which reference TRBV5-4 and TRBJ2-3 provide the parts outside the CDR3, is ETGVTQSPTHLIKTRGQQVTLRCSSQSGHNTVSWYQQALGQGPQFIFQYYREEENGRGNFPPRFSGLQFPNYSSELNVNALELDDSALYLCASSPLAGGIDTQYFGPGTRLTVL.